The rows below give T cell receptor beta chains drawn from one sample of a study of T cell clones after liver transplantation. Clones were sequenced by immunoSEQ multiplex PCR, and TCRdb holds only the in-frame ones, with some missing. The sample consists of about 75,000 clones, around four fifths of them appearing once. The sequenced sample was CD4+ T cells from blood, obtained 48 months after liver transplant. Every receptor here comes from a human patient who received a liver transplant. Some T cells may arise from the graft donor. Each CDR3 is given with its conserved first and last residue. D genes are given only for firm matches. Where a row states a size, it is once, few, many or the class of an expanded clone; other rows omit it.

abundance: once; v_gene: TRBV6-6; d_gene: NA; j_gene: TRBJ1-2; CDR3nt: TGTGCCAGCGGACTAGGGCCTTCTAACTATGGCTACACCTTC; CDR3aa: CASGLGPSNYGYTF
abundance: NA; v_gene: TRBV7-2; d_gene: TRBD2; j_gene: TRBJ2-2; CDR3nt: TGTGCCAGCAGCCGGGGACTAGCGGGGACGAACACCGGGGAGCTGTTTTTT; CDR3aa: CASSRGLAGTNTGELFF
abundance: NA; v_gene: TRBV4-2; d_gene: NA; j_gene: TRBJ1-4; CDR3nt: TGTGCCAGCAGCCAAGATGGCACAGCAGCTAATGAAAAACTGTTTTTT; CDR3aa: CASSQDGTAANEKLFF
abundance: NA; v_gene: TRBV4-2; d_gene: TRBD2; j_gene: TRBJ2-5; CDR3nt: TGTGCCAGCAGCACGGGAGGGGGGATGCAAGAGACCCAGTACTTC; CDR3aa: CASSTGGGMQETQYF
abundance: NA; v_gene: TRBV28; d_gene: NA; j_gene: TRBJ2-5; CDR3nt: TGTGCCAGCAGTTTAATGTACCAAGAGACCCAGTACTTC; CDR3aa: CASSLMYQETQYF
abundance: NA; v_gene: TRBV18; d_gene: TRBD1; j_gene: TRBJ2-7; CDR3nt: TGTGCCAGCTCACCCCGACAGGGGGCTCCGGACGAGCAGTACTTC; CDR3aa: CASSPRQGAPDEQYF
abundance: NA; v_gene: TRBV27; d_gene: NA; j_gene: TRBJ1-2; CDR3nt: TGTGCCAGCAGTTTAAGGGCGGCACGGCCCTGGGACTATGGCTACACCTTC; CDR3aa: CASSLRAARPWDYGYTF
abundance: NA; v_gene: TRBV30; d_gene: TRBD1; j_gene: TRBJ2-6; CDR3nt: TGTGCCTGGAGTAGGTCGGGGAACAGGGGGACCTCTGGGGCCAACGTCCTGACTTTC; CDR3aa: CAWSRSGNRGTSGANVLTF
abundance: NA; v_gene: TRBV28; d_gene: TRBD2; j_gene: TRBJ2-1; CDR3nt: TGTGCCAGCCACTACCTAGGGACTAGCGGATACAATGAGCAGTTCTTC; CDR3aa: CASHYLGTSGYNEQFF
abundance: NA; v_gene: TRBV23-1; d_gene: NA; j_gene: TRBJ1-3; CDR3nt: TGCGCCGGCCGAAAGGGGAAAGGCTCTGGAAACACCATATATTTT; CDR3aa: CAGRKGKGSGNTIYF
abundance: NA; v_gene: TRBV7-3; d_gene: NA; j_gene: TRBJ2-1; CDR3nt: TGTGCCAGCAGCACGGAAGGAGGCTACAATGAGCAGTTCTTC; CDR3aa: CASSTEGGYNEQFF
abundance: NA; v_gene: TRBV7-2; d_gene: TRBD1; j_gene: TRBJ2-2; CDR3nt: TGTGCCAGCAGCCGGACAGGGGGACACACCGGGGAGCTGTTTTTT; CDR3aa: CASSRTGGHTGELFF
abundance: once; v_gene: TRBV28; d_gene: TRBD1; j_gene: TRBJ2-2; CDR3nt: TGTGCCAGTAAGCCGGGACAGGGTAACGGGGAGCTGTTTTTT; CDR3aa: CASKPGQGNGELFF